This TCR beta chain came from a study of control samples from healthy donors and cancer patients. Libraries were prepared by immunoSEQ multiplex PCR; TCRdb keeps only in-frame clonotypes and omits some of them. There are approximately 70,000 clones in the sample; nearly 85% occur only once, and more than 15% lies in the top ten. Trimming removed 0 bases from V and 1 base from J; junction bases left unmatched: 8. CDR1 is SGHRS, CDR2 YFSETQ, per germline. This CDR3 has 17 residues. The origin of this receptor is a man aged 55 to 69 in good health. The specimen was blood. V gene TRBV5-1 combines with J gene TRBJ2-3; TRBD2 aligns across 7 bases. The CDR3 DNA sequence: TGCGCCAGCAGCTTGGGACTAGCAGGGCCCGGCACAGATACGCAGTATTTT. It yields the protein CASSLGLAGPGTDTQYF. Filled out from reference TRBV5-1 and TRBJ2-3, the complete variable domain reads KAGVTQTPRYLIKTRGQQVTLSCSPISGHRSVSWYQQTPGQGLQFLFEYFSETQRNKGNFPGRFSGRQFSNSRSEMNVSTLELGDSALYLCASSLGLAGPGTDTQYFGPGTRLTVL.